This T cell receptor (beta chain) was captured by sequencing in a study of cytomegalovirus exposure and HLA in healthy donors. Study-wide points: High specificity and sensitivity for cytomegalovirus status were reported for the classifier.

V gave up 6 bases and J gave up 3 bases, with 12 bases separating them. The CDR3 has 14 residues. Germline-derived CDR1 and CDR2 are LNHDA and SQIVND (reference sequence). The study ran its PCR with 60 Vbeta and 13 Jbeta primers. This table comes from immunoSEQ multiplex PCR, and its TCRdb copy is limited to in-frame clones, with some not included. Of over 150,000 clones in the sample, roughly four fifths were seen once. About this clone: The antigen is unknown.

The TCR was taken from a girl aged 5 to 17 in good health and CMV-seropositive. Sample: PBMCs. The chain is built from TRBV19 and TRBJ1-5; D is perhaps TRBD1 (5 bases). The CDR3 is CASSQTGVNQPQHF. The DNA of the CDR3 is TGTGCCAGTAGCCAAACAGGAGTCAATCAGCCCCAGCATTTT.